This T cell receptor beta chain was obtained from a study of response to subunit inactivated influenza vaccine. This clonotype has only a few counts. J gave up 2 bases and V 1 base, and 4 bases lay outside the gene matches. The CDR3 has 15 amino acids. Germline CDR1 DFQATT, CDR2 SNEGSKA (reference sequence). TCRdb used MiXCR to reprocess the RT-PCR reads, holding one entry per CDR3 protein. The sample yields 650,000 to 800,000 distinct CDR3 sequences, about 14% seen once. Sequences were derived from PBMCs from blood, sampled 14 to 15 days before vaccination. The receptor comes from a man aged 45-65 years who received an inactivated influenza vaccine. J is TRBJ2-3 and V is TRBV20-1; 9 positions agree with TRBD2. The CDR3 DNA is TGCAGTGCTAGAGGACTAGCGGAAAACACAGATACGCAGTATTTT. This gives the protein CSARGLAENTDTQYF.